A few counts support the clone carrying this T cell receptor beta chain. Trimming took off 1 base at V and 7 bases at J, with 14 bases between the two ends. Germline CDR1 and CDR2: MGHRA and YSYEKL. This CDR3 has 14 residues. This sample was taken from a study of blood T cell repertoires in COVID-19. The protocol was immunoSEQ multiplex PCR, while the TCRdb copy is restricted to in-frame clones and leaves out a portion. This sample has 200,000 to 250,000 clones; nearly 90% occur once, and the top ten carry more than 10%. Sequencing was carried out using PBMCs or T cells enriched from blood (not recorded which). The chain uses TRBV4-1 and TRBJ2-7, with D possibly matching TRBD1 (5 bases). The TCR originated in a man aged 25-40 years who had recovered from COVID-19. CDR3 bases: TGCGCCAGCAGCCAAGTTGCCAGGGTGGAGGAGCAGTACTTC. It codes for CASSQVARVEEQYF.